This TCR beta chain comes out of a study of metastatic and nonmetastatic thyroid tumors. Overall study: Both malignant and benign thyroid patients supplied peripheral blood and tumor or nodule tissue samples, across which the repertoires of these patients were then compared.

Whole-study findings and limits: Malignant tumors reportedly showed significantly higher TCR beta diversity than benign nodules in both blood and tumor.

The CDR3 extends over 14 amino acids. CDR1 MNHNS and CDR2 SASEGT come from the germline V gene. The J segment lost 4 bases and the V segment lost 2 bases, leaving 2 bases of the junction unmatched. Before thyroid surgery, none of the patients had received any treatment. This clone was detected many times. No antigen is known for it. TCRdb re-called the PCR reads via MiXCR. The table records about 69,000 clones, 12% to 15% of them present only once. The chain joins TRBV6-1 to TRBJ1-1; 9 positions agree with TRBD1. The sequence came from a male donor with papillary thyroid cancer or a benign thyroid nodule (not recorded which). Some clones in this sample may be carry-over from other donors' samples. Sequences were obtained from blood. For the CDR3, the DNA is TGTGCCAGCAGTGAAAGGGGACAGGGCACTGAAGCTTTCTTT. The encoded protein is CASSERGQGTEAFF.